Sequencing of this T cell receptor (beta chain) was carried out in a study of blood T cell repertoires in COVID-19. Study-level information: Specimens from acute and convalescent COVID-19 originated in the United States, Italy and Spain. PBMCs, B-cell-depleted T cells, or T cells were the source of the cDNA or gDNA that made up the material.

Per the original data handling: Reference gene primer amplification gave estimated nucleated cell counts. Assay: immunoSEQ multiplex PCR; the TCRdb copy retains only in-frame clones and omits some. The V and J calls and clone size come from that table; D and trimming were worked out from the DNA. Of 150,000 to 200,000 clones in the sample, more than 90% were seen once. The sequenced sample consisted of peripheral blood. The sequence was collected from a man aged 60 to 69 with active or convalescent COVID-19.

The CDR3 sequence: CASREPGSYGYTF. The DNA for the CDR3 is TGTGCCAGCAGGGAGCCCGGGTCTTATGGCTACACCTTC. The chain couples TRBV2 to TRBJ1-2; D call uncertain. The CDR3 is 13 amino acids. The germline CDR1 and CDR2 sequences are SNHLY and FYNNEI. Trimming pared 6 bases from V and 5 bases from J, leaving 13 bases between.